The source of this T cell receptor (beta chain) is a study of pediatric ulcerative colitis. Method: immunoSEQ multiplex PCR; TCRdb's copy keeps in-frame clones and lacks some. This sample has around 64,000 clones, with roughly nine tenths found just once. The material sequenced was blood. The TCR originated in a boy between 10 and 17 years old with severe ulcerative colitis.

Here the CDR3 reads CASSEGLYQPQHF. DNA of the CDR3: TGTGCCAGCAGTGAGGGGCTGTATCAGCCCCAGCATTTT. The gene calls are TRBV6-4 and TRBJ1-5; D might be TRBD1 (5 bases). The CDR3 sequence is 13 residues long. V dropped 3 bases and J dropped 5 bases, with 8 bases sitting between them. CDR1 and CDR2 (germline): MRHNA, SNTAGT.